The 32 T cell receptor beta chains in this list originate from one sample, sequenced in a study of OX40 agonist ivuxolimab in advanced cancers. The protocol used for the library was the immunoSEQ multiplex PCR assay. This immuneACCESS table, as held by TCRdb, lists in-frame sequences with V and J called but not all clones. Of the missing ones, under half trace to an unresolved V gene in checked studies; the others have no known cause. Present in this sample are 80,000 to 100,000 clones, approximately 94% of which were seen just once. Over 2.5% of the sample is held by the ten biggest clonotypes. The starting material was CD4+ or CD8+ T cells sorted from blood, obtained in a trial of the OX40 agonist ivuxolimab. The receptors were sampled from an adult with an advanced solid tumor such as melanoma, head and neck, liver or kidney cancer.

V usage is TRBV4-1 and J usage is TRBJ2-2, with D possibly being TRBD2 (7 bases). Germline V gene lookup returns CDR1 MGHRA and CDR2 YSYEKL. The V end lost 4 bases, the J end lost 4 bases, and 19 bases lay between the germline ends. This CDR3 spans 17 amino acids. The CDR3 bases are TGCGCCAGCAGCCGCTCTCAGGGGCGGGAGAGCACCGGGGAGCTGTTTTTT. As protein: CASSRSQGRESTGELFF.

The chain combines TRBV6-1 with TRBJ2-7; D unresolved. CDR1 and CDR2 (germline): MNHNS, SASEGT. The V gene lost 4 bases and the J gene lost 4 bases, with 5 bases spanning the gap. This CDR3 has 11 residues. This CDR3 reads CASSGGYEQYF. CDR3 sequence (DNA): TGTGCCAGCAGTGGGGGTTACGAGCAGTACTTC.

CDR3 sequence: CASSFGQPGEQFF. Here the CDR3 DNA reads TGTGCCAGCAGCTTCGGACAACCCGGGGAGCAGTTCTTC. This sequence joins TRBV7-9 and TRBJ2-1, with D perhaps matching TRBD1 (5 bases). The V gene lost 3 bases and the J gene lost 10 bases, with 13 bases spanning the gap. This CDR3 region has 13 residues. The germline gives CDR1 SEHNR, CDR2 FQNEAQ (reference sequence).

The rearrangement uses TRBV6-4 and TRBJ1-1; D gene unclear. From germline, CDR1 is MRHNA and CDR2 SNTAGT. This CDR3 contains 13 residues. Trimming took 1 base from V and 1 from J, leaving 4 bases between them. As DNA, the CDR3 is TGTGCCAGCAGTGACTGGCCGAACACTGAAGCTTTCTTT. Its translation is CASSDWPNTEAFF.

The chain has TRBV10-1 and TRBJ2-7; D not resolved. The CDR3 loop spans 13 amino acids. The germline CDR1 and CDR2 sequences are WNHNN and SYGVQD (reference sequence). V was trimmed by 7 bases and J by 3 bases, leaving 13 bases between them. CDR3 amino acids: CASISPKHYEQYF. In nucleotides, the CDR3 is TGCGCCAGCATATCTCCCAAACACTACGAGCAGTACTTC.

The V call is TRBV18, the J call TRBJ1-1, with 9 bases aligning to TRBD1. Germline CDR1 KGHSH, CDR2 LQKENI. The CDR3 contains 14 residues. J was trimmed by 6 bases and V by 2 bases; bases with no gene match: 4. In DNA form, the CDR3 reads TGTGCCAGCTCACCAGGGACAGGGATCTCTGAAGCTTTCTTT. Its protein is CASSPGTGISEAFF.

This chain uses TRBV10-3 with TRBJ2-3, with D hard to call. CDR1 is ENHRY and CDR2 is SYGVKD in the germline V gene. Trimming shortened V by 0 bases and J by 6 bases, and 13 bases separated the two germline ends. CDR3 length: 15 residues. This chain's CDR3 is CAISESGSSGDTQYF. Written as DNA, the CDR3 is TGTGCCATCAGTGAGTCAGGGTCCTCCGGGGATACGCAGTATTTT.

The V gene is TRBV29-1, the J gene TRBJ2-1; possibly TRBD1 for D (6 bases). The germline V gene has CDR1 SQVTM and CDR2 ANQGSEA. The V gene lost 0 bases and the J gene lost 8 bases, with 14 bases spanning the gap. The CDR3 covers 14 residues. CDR3: CSVEDQGHGDEQFF. The CDR3 DNA is TGCAGCGTTGAAGACCAGGGGCATGGGGATGAGCAGTTCTTC.

In the case of this clone: Sequence at one end of the junction differs from germline and may be a read error. The genes are TRBV7-3 and TRBJ2-7; 15 positions match TRBD2. Germline CDR1 SGHTA, CDR2 FQGTGA. The CDR3 sequence is 22 residues long. This chain's CDR3 is CSSSLRGNLPGLAGGCTYEQYF. Here the CDR3 DNA reads TGTTCCAGCAGCCTCCGAGGGAATCTCCCGGGACTAGCGGGAGGCTGCACCTACGAGCAGTACTTC.

The genes are TRBV4-1 and TRBJ2-2, with D perhaps assigned TRBD1 or TRBD2 (5 bases each). V was shortened by 3 bases and J by 4 bases, with 15 bases between the two germline ends. The CDR3 runs to 16 residues. Germline CDR1 reads MGHRA; CDR2 reads YSYEKL. CDR3 region: CASSQQERGITGELFF. The DNA for the CDR3 is TGCGCCAGCAGCCAGCAGGAGAGGGGTATCACCGGGGAGCTGTTTTTT.

The genes are TRBV27 and TRBJ2-3; maybe TRBD2 (6 bases). Trimming removed 3 bases at V and 4 bases at J, with 11 bases between. The CDR3 runs 14 residues. CDR1 is MNHEY, CDR2 SMNVEV, per germline (reference sequence). The CDR3 DNA reads TGTGCCAGCAGTTTGGCTGGGGAGGCAGATACGCAGTATTTT. It is translated as CASSLAGEADTQYF.

The chain uses TRBV13 and TRBJ2-5, with D perhaps being TRBD1 or TRBD2 (5 bases each). The CDR3 has 20 residues. V shed 5 bases and J shed 0 bases, with 28 bases lying between them. Germline lookup yields CDR1 PRHDT and CDR2 FYEKMQ (reference sequence). Here the CDR3 DNA reads TGTGCCAGCAGCCCACCTGGGACCCCAAGGCGGGTCCGGTACCAAGAGACCCAGTACTTC. It encodes CASSPPGTPRRVRYQETQYF.

This chain links TRBV6-5 with TRBJ2-7; no firm D call. CDR1 and CDR2 from the germline V gene are MNHEY and SVGAGI. This CDR3 is 15 amino acids long. V was trimmed by 0 bases and J by 1 base, leaving 10 bases between them. The CDR3 is CASSYSEPASYEQYF. The CDR3 DNA follows: TGTGCCAGCAGTTACTCGGAACCAGCTTCCTACGAGCAGTACTTC.

The rearrangement joins TRBV10-3 to TRBJ1-5; 7 bases agree with TRBD1. Trimming took 6 bases from V and 2 from J; bases not matched to a gene: 4. The CDR3 loop spans 14 amino acids. Per germline, CDR1 ENHRY and CDR2 SYGVKD. The CDR3: CAISRQGGNQPQHF. CDR3 bases: TGTGCCATCAGCAGACAGGGTGGCAATCAGCCCCAGCATTTT.

This clone appeared a few times. The CDR3: CASSELGSHEQFF. As DNA, the CDR3 is TGCGCCAGCAGTGAGTTGGGCAGTCATGAGCAGTTCTTC. V gene TRBV10-1 combines with J gene TRBJ2-1; no firm D call. Trimming removed 1 base at V and 8 bases at J, with 9 bases between. CDR1 and CDR2 from the germline V gene are WNHNN and SYGVQD (reference sequence). There are 13 residues in the CDR3.

The V call is TRBV27, the J call TRBJ2-7, with D perhaps TRBD2 (6 bases). CDR1 is MNHEY and CDR2 is SMNVEV in the germline V gene (reference sequence). The CDR3 spans 17 residues. The germline V and J ends were trimmed by 5 bases and 2 bases, with 22 bases remaining between them. The DNA of the CDR3 is TGTGCCAGCAGTCCCCGGACTGGCGGGAACTCCCCCTACGAGCAGTACTTC. Amino acids: CASSPRTGGNSPYEQYF.

The chain uses TRBV6-5 and TRBJ2-2; perhaps TRBD1 as D (6 bases). Trimming removed 7 bases at V and 5 bases at J, with 11 bases between. This CDR3 contains 13 residues. CDR1 is MNHEY, CDR2 SVGAGI, per germline. The CDR3: CASNSGDTGELFF. DNA for the CDR3: TGTGCCAGCAACTCAGGGGATACCGGGGAGCTGTTTTTT.

This clone showed up just once. The CDR3 nucleotides read TGTGCCAGCAGCCTCGGGACTAGTGTATTTACGCAGTATTTT. Translation gives CASSLGTSVFTQYF. This chain joins TRBV7-8 and TRBJ2-3, with 8 bases identical to TRBD2. After removal of 5 bases from V and 8 bases from J, the junction contained 9 bases not matched to a gene. This CDR3 contains 14 residues. Looked up from germline, CDR1 is SGHVS and CDR2 is FQNEAQ.

The J gene is TRBJ1-5, the V gene TRBV10-1; maybe TRBD1 (6 bases). This CDR3 is 13 amino acids long. Germline CDR1 and CDR2: WNHNN and SYGVQD (reference sequence). With 3 bases removed from V and 4 bases from J, the gap between germline ends came to 7 bases. As DNA, the CDR3 is TGCGCCAGCAGTGAAGGGGGTAATCAGCCCCAGCATTTT. Protein sequence: CASSEGGNQPQHF.

The chain joins TRBV4-1 to TRBJ2-2; 12 bases fit TRBD2. Germline CDR1 is MGHRA and CDR2 is YSYEKL. The CDR3 sequence is 17 residues long. V lost 1 base and J lost 6; bases outside the gene matches: 6. In DNA, the CDR3 is TGCGCCAGCAGCCAAGGACTAGCGGGAGTATGGGCCGGGGAGCTGTTTTTT. It translates to CASSQGLAGVWAGELFF.

This clone was observed a single time. The genes are TRBV29-1 and TRBJ2-7; 7 bases agree with TRBD1. The J segment lost 4 bases and the V segment lost 4 bases, leaving 7 bases of the junction unmatched. Germline-derived CDR1 and CDR2 are SQVTM and ANQGSEA. This CDR3 comprises 13 residues. The CDR3 nucleotides read TGCAGCGTTGGAGGGGGCGAACTATACGAGCAGTACTTC. Amino acid sequence: CSVGGGELYEQYF.

The rearrangement uses TRBV9 and TRBJ2-3; TRBD2 might be the D (6 bases). Looked up from germline, CDR1 is SGDLS and CDR2 is YYNGEE. V lost 0 bases and J 2 bases, leaving 10 bases between the germline ends. The CDR3 is made up of 15 amino acids. CDR3 DNA sequence: TGTGCCAGCAGCGTAGACGGACTATACACAGATACGCAGTATTTT. Its protein product is CASSVDGLYTDTQYF.

The rearrangement uses TRBV9 and TRBJ2-2; no reliable D call. CDR3 length: 15 amino acids. The ends were cut back, 3 bases at V and 6 bases at J, with 15 bases in the middle. Germline lookup yields CDR1 SGDLS and CDR2 YYNGEE. CDR3 nucleotide sequence: TGTGCCAGCAGCGCGACAAGCATCACCCCCGGGGAGCTGTTTTTT. As protein: CASSATSITPGELFF.

This clone was found once. The rearrangement links TRBV7-2 to TRBJ1-6, with 9 positions matching TRBD1. The germline V gene has CDR1 SGHTA and CDR2 FQGNSA. CDR3 size: 17 residues. Trimming cost V 3 bases and J 8 bases; bases outside gene matches: 11. This CDR3 is CASSLWGMDRGHSPLHF. CDR3 sequence (DNA): TGTGCCAGCAGCTTGTGGGGCATGGACAGGGGTCATTCACCCCTCCACTTT.

This clone came up once. CDR3: CASSLNANPPPSYEQYF. CDR3 in DNA: TGTGCCAGCAGCTTAAACGCCAACCCTCCCCCCTCCTACGAGCAGTACTTC. The chain combines TRBV7-3 with TRBJ2-5; the D is unclear. TRBJ2-7 matches the DNA end more closely, so the J call is doubtful. In germline, CDR1 is SGHTA, CDR2 FQGTGA. The CDR3 has 17 residues.

This chain links TRBV5-1 with TRBJ2-1; 8 nucleotides agree with TRBD2. The V gene end was trimmed by 2 bases and the J gene end by 6 bases; junction bases not matched to a gene: 1. Germline values: CDR1 SGHRS, CDR2 YFSETQ. The CDR3 has 13 residues. The DNA for the CDR3 is TGCGCCAGCAGCTTAGGGACTAGCAATGAGCAGTTCTTC. Amino acids: CASSLGTSNEQFF.

The rearrangement links TRBV5-1 to TRBJ2-4; D remains unclear. Germline loops: CDR1 SGHRS, CDR2 YFSETQ. The CDR3 spans 14 residues. V was pared by 0 bases and J by 7 bases, with 11 bases between. The CDR3 here is CASSLDSQRNIQYF. The CDR3 DNA reads as TGCGCCAGCAGCTTGGACAGCCAACGGAACATTCAGTACTTC.

The J gene is TRBJ2-1, the V gene TRBV5-4, with 7 bases lining up with TRBD1. The CDR3 covers 15 residues. Germline V gene data show CDR1 as SGHNT and CDR2 as YYREEE (reference sequence). V dropped 3 bases and J dropped 4; count of bases not matched to a gene: 7. The CDR3 DNA sequence: TGTGCCAGCAGCTACCGGGACAGCCTTTACAATGAGCAGTTCTTC. Translating it yields CASSYRDSLYNEQFF.

V is TRBV6-4 and J is TRBJ1-5; D gene uncertain. The CDR3 is 13 residues long. Trimming took 3 bases from V and 3 from J, leaving 6 bases between them. Germline CDR1 reads MRHNA; CDR2 reads SNTAGT. The CDR3 DNA sequence: TGTGCCAGCAGTGAAGCGGTCAATCAGCCCCAGCATTTT. Its translation: CASSEAVNQPQHF.

This clone has a single count. J is TRBJ2-5 and V is TRBV6-1; D not resolved. The CDR3 totals 13 residues. Trimming removed 6 bases at V and 1 base at J, with 9 bases between. In germline, CDR1 is MNHNS, CDR2 SASEGT. The CDR3 reads CASSPNSQETQYF. DNA of the CDR3: TGTGCCAGCAGCCCAAACTCCCAAGAGACCCAGTACTTC.

The chain is built from TRBV19 and TRBJ2-5; TRBD2 agrees at 13 bases. V dropped 5 bases and J dropped 4; count of bases not matched to a gene: 10. The CDR3 runs 17 residues. The germline V gene encodes CDR1 LNHDA and CDR2 SQIVND (reference sequence). The DNA for the CDR3 is TGTGCCAGTAGTTCGCGGACTAGCGGGAGAGGGCGAGAGACCCAGTACTTC. It encodes CASSSRTSGRGRETQYF.

The gene calls are TRBV29-1 and TRBJ2-2, with 10 positions matching TRBD2. CDR1 and CDR2 (germline): SQVTM, ANQGSEA. After removal of 5 bases from V and 5 bases from J, the junction contained 5 bases not matched to a gene. The CDR3 covers 14 residues. The CDR3 loop is CSVYLAGETGELFF. The CDR3 bases are TGCAGCGTTTACCTAGCGGGAGAGACCGGGGAGCTGTTTTTT.